The source of this TCR beta chain is a study of graft-versus-host responses after intestinal transplantation. Study-level information: After anti-thymocyte globulin induction, recipients took tacrolimus and steroids for three to four years. The study, taken as a whole, reports: Individuals carrying graft-donor T cell macrochimerism showed high graft-versus-host to host-versus-graft clonal ratios in allografts. There were GvH clones found in recipient marrow, and some of them appeared first in ileum or blood. Early HvG declines after transplant were associated with peak circulating GvH clone levels.

Concerning this clone: The antigen is undetermined.

Germline CDR1 MGHDK, CDR2 SYGVNS. The CDR3 spans 12 residues. The ends were cut back, 4 bases at V and 2 bases at J, with 4 bases in the middle. Measured with immunoSEQ multiplex PCR; TCRdb has only the in-frame clones, and not every one. The data contain about 110,000 clones, approximately 92% of them singletons. V and J are TRBV25-1 and TRBJ2-3; D is unclear. This clonotype originated in a human donor who was the organ donor for an intestinal transplant. The sequencing used unstimulated CD4+ T cells sorted from spleen or lymph node cells, collected before transplant. The CDR3 DNA follows: TGTGCCAGCAGTGGATACACAGATACGCAGTATTTT. Amino acids: CASSGYTDTQYF.